This T cell receptor (beta chain) was documented in a study of patients and donors after allogeneic stem cell transplantation. This clonotype was recorded many times. TCRdb analysed the RT-PCR reads with MiXCR anew, one entry per CDR3 protein. The sample lists a few hundred thousand distinct CDR3 sequences; 11% to 15% were seen once. The sequence came from a human donor who was either an allogeneic HSCT recipient or a stem cell or donor lymphocyte infusion donor (not recorded which). It is not recorded whose cells these are; they may come from a transplant donor. Sequenced input: blood, either unsorted or a sorted T cell fraction (not recorded which).

The CDR3 DNA reads as TGCGCCAGCAGCTTACAGGGACGGGAGGCCTATGGCTACACCTTC. This translates into CASSLQGREAYGYTF. The chain employs TRBV5-1 and TRBJ1-2; maybe TRBD1 (6 bases). Trimming took off 2 bases at V and 4 bases at J, with 15 bases between the two ends. The CDR3 covers 15 residues. CDR1 and CDR2 from the germline V gene are SGHRS and YFSETQ.